One and the same sample provided the 4 T cell receptor beta chains below, sequenced in a study of blood T cell repertoires in COVID-19. Sequencing was performed with immunoSEQ multiplex PCR; in TCRdb, only in-frame clones are kept and a portion is missing. This table has approximately 180,000 clones, around 85% appearing once. Source material: peripheral blood. These receptors all come from a man aged 55 to 70 with acute or convalescent COVID-19.

The chain uses TRBV25-1 and TRBJ2-7; D might be TRBD1 (5 bases). This CDR3 is built from 14 residues. Trimming pared 2 bases from V and 5 bases from J, leaving 13 bases between. Looked up from germline, CDR1 is MGHDK and CDR2 is SYGVNS. Here the CDR3 DNA reads TGTGCCAGCAGTGAACAGGGATCGAGGAACGAGCAGTACTTC. The encoded protein is CASSEQGSRNEQYF.

This chain connects TRBV7-2 to TRBJ2-1, with 9 bases aligning to TRBD2. The V gene's germline CDR1 is SGHTA and CDR2 FQGNSA. This CDR3 comprises 15 residues. J lost 6 bases, V lost 5 bases, and 8 bases had no gene match. DNA for the CDR3: TGTGCCAGCAGCCCCACTAGCGGGCCGTCCAATGAGCAGTTCTTC. Translation: CASSPTSGPSNEQFF.

Written as DNA, the CDR3 is TGTGCCAGCAGCTTTCCGATAGTTTACGGGGAAAGCAATCAGCCCCAGCATTTT. Translation gives CASSFPIVYGESNQPQHF. The J gene is TRBJ1-5, the V gene TRBV5-4, with D hard to call. Germline loops: CDR1 SGHNT, CDR2 YYREEE (reference sequence). The CDR3 runs 18 residues. Deletions cut 2 bases from V and 1 base from J, with 19 bases between.

The gene calls are TRBV28 and TRBJ1-1; 10 nucleotides align to TRBD1. Germline V gene data show CDR1 as MDHEN and CDR2 as SYDVKM. V lost 6 bases and J lost 11; bases outside the gene matches: 12. This CDR3 is built from 14 residues. This chain's CDR3 is CASSLSGTGEGAFF. The CDR3 DNA sequence: TGTGCCAGCAGCCTCTCCGGGACAGGGGAAGGGGCTTTCTTT.